This TCR beta chain was recorded in a study of high-grade serous ovarian cancer treatment subgroups. The data were produced by immunoSEQ multiplex PCR, yet TCRdb's version contains in-frame clones alone and is incomplete. The table includes fewer than 8,500 clones, about four fifths detected once. Comment on this clone: Its antigen is not known.

Study-level results: These tumor repertoires lack spatial information from bulk sequencing.

Tumor samples were taken before definitive surgery or chemotherapy. Per germline, CDR1 MNHEY and CDR2 SVGAGI. The CDR3 is 14 amino acids. Trimming shortened V by 5 bases and J by 0 bases, and 11 bases separated the two germline ends. The chain has TRBV6-5 and TRBJ2-7; D tentatively fits TRBD1 or TRBD2 (5 bases each). The TCR sequence derives from a human donor with high-grade serous ovarian cancer. Sequenced: tumor tissue. The CDR3 is CASSPSGTSYEQYF. In DNA form, the CDR3 reads TGTGCCAGCAGTCCCTCGGGGACCTCCTACGAGCAGTACTTC.